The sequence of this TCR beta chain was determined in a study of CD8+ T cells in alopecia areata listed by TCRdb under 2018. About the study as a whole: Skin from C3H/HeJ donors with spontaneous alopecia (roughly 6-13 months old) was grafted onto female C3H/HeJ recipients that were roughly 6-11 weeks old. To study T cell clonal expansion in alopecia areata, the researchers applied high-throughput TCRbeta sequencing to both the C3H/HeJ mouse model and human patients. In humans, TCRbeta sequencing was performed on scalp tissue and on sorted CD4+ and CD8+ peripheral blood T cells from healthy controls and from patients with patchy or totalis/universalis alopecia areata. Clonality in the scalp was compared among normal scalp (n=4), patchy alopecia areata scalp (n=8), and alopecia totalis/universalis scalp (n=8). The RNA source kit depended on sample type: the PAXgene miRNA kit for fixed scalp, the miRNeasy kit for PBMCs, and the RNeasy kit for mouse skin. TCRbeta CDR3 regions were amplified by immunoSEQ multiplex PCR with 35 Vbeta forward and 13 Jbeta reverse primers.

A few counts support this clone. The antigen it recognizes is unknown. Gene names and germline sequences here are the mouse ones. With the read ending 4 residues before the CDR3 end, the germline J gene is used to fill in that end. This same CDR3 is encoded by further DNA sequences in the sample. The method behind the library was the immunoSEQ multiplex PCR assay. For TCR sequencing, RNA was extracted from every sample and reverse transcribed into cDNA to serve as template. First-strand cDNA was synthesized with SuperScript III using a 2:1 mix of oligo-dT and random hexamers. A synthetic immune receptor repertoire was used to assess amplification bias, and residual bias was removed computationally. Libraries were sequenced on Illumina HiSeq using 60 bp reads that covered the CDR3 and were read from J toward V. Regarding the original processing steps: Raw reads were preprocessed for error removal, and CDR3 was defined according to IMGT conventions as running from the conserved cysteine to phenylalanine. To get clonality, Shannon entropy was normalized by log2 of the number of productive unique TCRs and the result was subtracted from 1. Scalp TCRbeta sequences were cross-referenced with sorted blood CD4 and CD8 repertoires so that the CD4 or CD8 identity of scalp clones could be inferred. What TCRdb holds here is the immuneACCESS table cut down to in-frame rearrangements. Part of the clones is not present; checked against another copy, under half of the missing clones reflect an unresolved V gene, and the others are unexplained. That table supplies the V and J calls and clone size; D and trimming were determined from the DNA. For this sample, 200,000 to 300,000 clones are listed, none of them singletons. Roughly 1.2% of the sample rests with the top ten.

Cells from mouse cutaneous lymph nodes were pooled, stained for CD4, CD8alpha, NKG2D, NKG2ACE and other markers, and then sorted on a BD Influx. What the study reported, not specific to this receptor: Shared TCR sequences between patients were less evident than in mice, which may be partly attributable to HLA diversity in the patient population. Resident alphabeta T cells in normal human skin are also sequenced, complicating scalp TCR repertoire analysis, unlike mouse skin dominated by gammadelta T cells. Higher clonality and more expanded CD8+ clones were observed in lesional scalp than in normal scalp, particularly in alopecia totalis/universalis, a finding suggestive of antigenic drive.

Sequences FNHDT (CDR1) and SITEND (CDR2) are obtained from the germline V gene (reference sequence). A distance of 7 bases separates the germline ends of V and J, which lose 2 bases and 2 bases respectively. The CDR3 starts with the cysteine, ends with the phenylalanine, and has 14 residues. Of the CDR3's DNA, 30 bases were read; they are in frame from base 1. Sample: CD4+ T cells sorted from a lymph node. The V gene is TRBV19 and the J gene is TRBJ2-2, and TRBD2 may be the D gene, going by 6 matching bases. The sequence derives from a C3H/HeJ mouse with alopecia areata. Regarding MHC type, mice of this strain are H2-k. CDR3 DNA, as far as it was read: TGTGCCAGCAGTATCGGGGGGAACACCGGG. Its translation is CASSIGGNTG. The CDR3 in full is CASSIGGNTGQLYF. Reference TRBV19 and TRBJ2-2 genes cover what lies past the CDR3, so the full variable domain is GGIITQTPKFLIGQEGQKLTLKCQQNFNHDTMYWYRQDSGKGLRLIYYSITENDLQKGDLSEGYDASREKKSSFSLTVTSAQKNEMAVFLCASSIGGNTGQLYFGEGSKLTVL.